These T cell receptor beta chains were read from a single sample in a study of CD8 T cells in Susac syndrome. TCRdb re-called the immunoSEQ multiplex PCR reads through MiXCR, storing one row per CDR3 protein. Of approximately 130,000 distinct CDR3 sequences in the sample, 94% are singletons; the top ten hold roughly 0.092%. Material for sequencing was CD4+ T cells from PBMCs. Source of these receptors: a human donor in good health. Each CDR3 is given with its conserved first and last residue. Only some rows state a clone size, as once, few, many or a class for expanded clones.

v_gene	len	j_gene	abundance	CDR3aa
TRBV7-9	15	TRBJ2-1	once	CASSYGREAFNEQFF
TRBV10-1	18	TRBJ1-1	NA	CASLLRRGQGLMNTEAFF
TRBV19	16	TRBJ2-1	NA	CASSITVSVTYNEQFF
TRBV6-5	14	TRBJ2-1	NA	CASKRRGDYNEQFF
TRBV2	13	TRBJ2-1	NA	CASRAPSIFEQFF
TRBV30	13	TRBJ2-2	once	CAWTPAVAGELFF
TRBV7-2	14	TRBJ2-3	once	CASSYSGRTDTQYF
TRBV3-1	19	TRBJ2-2	NA	CASSRRWTSGSRGTGELFF
TRBV3-1	15	TRBJ1-1	NA	CASSQGAGGVTEAFF
TRBV27	13	TRBJ2-7	once	CASRGGNSYEQYF
TRBV12-3/TRBV12-4	13	TRBJ2-1	once	CASRGLAGTEQFF
TRBV27	15	TRBJ2-1	once	CASTPGSASYNEQFF
TRBV7-2	15	TRBJ1-3	NA	CASSPAIGQVDTIYF
TRBV7-2	14	TRBJ2-5	NA	CASSRRWGQETQYF
TRBV30	12	TRBJ1-2	once	CACLGVSNGYTF
TRBV28	15	TRBJ2-7	NA	CASSTPTKRTYEQYF
TRBV15	14	TRBJ2-5	once	CATSRTGGAETQYF
TRBV20-1	17	TRBJ2-6	NA	CSASGTGGRSGANVLTF
TRBV24-1	14	TRBJ2-7	NA	CATSDLTVQDEQYF
TRBV3-1	12	TRBJ2-3	NA	CASSPGGDTQYF
TRBV6-5	15	TRBJ2-1	NA	CASSPTGGSYNEQFF
TRBV12-3/TRBV12-4	15	TRBJ2-1	NA	CASSPRLAGGNEQFF
TRBV29-1	19	TRBJ2-1	NA	CSASGLAGGPAILGSEQFF
TRBV9	15	TRBJ1-5	NA	CASSPGGNSNQPQHF
TRBV11-2	11	TRBJ2-1	NA	CASSFRDSVFF
TRBV7-9	14	TRBJ2-7	few	CASRPRQGVWEQYF
TRBV30	14	TRBJ1-1	NA	CACHAQGAGAEAFF
TRBV20-1	18	TRBJ2-2	NA	CSARDLKASGSFTGELFF
TRBV7-6	13	TRBJ2-4	NA	CASSPGGKNIQYF
TRBV4-2	13	TRBJ1-5	few	CASSQSSNQPQHF
TRBV5-4	15	TRBJ2-7	NA	CASSLAGTGGYEQYF
TRBV20-1	15	TRBJ2-7	once	CSARDPREGTYEQYF
TRBV6-2/TRBV6-3	16	TRBJ1-5	NA	CASSYSTPGANQPQHF
TRBV20-1	13	TRBJ1-3	NA	CSAGTGAGNTIYF
TRBV7-8	15	TRBJ1-3	NA	CASSLLGVSGNTIYF
TRBV29-1	12	TRBJ2-3	NA	CSAGQSTDTQYF
TRBV9	14	TRBJ2-5	NA	CASSRTSGSETQYF
TRBV2	15	TRBJ2-7	few	CASRRLAGVPYEQYF
TRBV5-1	14	TRBJ2-5	NA	CASSFGEIIETQYF
TRBV5-1	13	TRBJ2-5	NA	CASSSQTSETQYF
TRBV16	13	TRBJ1-6	NA	CASSQIATSPLHF
TRBV27	13	TRBJ2-7	NA	CASSSGLTYEQYF
TRBV5-1	11	TRBJ1-2	NA	CASSLSDGYTF
TRBV6-2/TRBV6-3	16	TRBJ2-3	NA	CASSYDREPSTDTQYF